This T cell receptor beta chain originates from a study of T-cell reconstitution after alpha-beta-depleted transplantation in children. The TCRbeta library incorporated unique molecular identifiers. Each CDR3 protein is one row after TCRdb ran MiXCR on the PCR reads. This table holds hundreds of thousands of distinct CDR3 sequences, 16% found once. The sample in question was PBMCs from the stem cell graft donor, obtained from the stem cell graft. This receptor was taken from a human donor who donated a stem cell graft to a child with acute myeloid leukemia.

The CDR3 region is CASSPLTSAGGGETQYF. For the CDR3, the DNA is TGTGCCAGCAGTCCCCTAACCTCGGCGGGGGGAGGAGAGACCCAGTACTTC. The rearrangement uses TRBV27 and TRBJ2-5; 8 bases map to TRBD2. CDR1 and CDR2 from the germline V gene are MNHEY and SMNVEV (reference sequence). This CDR3 is built from 17 residues. Unmatched junction bases numbered 15, after V lost 5 bases and J lost 4 bases.